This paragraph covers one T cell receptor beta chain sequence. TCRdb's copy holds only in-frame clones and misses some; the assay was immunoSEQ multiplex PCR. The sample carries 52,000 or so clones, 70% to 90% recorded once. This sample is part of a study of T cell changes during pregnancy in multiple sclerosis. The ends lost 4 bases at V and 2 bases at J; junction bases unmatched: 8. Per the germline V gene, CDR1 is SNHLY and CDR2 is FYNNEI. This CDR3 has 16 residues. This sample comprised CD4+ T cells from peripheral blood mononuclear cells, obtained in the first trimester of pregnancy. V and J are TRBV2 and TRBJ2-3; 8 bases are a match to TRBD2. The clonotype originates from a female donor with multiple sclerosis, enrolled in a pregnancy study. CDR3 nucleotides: TGTGCCAGCAGTGGGAGGAGCGGGAGCTTCACAGATACGCAGTATTTT. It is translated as CASSGRSGSFTDTQYF. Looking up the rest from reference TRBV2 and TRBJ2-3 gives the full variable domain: EPEVTQTPSHQVTQMGQEVILRCVPISNHLYFYWYRQILGQKVEFLVSFYNNEISEKSEIFDDQFSVERPDGSNFTLKIRSTKLEDSAMYFCASSGRSGSFTDTQYFGPGTRLTVL.